This T cell receptor beta chain was captured in a study of beta chain features in type 1 diabetes. CD45RO/CCR7/CD25/CD127/CD95/CD27 staining was used to isolate CD4+ naive, central memory, regulatory and stem cell-like memory cells by sorting. Of the isolated RNA, all was reverse transcribed, and so the sequenced material was expressed TCRB transcripts. Assay used: immunoSEQ multiplex PCR; TCRdb lists only in-frame clones, some missing. The sample holds 250,000 to 300,000 clones; approximately 25% are singletons and the top ten take roughly 0.011%. Study results and limitations: Within patients, naive, central memory and Treg TCRB repertoires seemed more similar than within healthy donors. VDJ junctions in type 1 diabetes patients carried more deletions and fewer insertions. Shorter TCRB CDR3s, moderately but significantly so, marked every one of the four CD4+ subsets in Type 1 diabetes patients.

As concerns this clone: Its antigen is unidentified.

V was pared by 5 bases and J by 4 bases, with 4 bases of the junction left unmatched. The germline CDR1 and CDR2 sequences are SGHTA and FQGNSA. This CDR3 comprises 14 residues. The sample taken for sequencing was naive CD4+ T cells from blood. The TCR comes from a woman in her 30s with type 1 diabetes. The chain combines TRBV7-2 with TRBJ2-7; 11 bases align to TRBD1. The CDR3 here is CASSPGQGEYEQYF. The CDR3, as DNA: TGTGCCAGCAGCCCGGGACAGGGGGAATACGAGCAGTACTTC.